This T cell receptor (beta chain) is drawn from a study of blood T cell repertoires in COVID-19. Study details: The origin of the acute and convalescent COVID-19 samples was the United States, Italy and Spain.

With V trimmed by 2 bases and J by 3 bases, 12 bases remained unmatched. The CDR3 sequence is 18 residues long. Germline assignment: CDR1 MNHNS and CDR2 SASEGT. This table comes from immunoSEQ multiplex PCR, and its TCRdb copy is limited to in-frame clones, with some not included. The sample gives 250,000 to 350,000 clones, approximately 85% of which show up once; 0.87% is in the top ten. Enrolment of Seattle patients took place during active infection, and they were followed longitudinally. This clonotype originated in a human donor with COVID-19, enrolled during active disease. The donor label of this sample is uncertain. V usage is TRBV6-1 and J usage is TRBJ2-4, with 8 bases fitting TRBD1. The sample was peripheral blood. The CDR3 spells CASSENFWTGPIKNIQYF. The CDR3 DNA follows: TGTGCCAGCAGTGAAAATTTTTGGACAGGGCCCATCAAAAACATTCAGTACTTC.